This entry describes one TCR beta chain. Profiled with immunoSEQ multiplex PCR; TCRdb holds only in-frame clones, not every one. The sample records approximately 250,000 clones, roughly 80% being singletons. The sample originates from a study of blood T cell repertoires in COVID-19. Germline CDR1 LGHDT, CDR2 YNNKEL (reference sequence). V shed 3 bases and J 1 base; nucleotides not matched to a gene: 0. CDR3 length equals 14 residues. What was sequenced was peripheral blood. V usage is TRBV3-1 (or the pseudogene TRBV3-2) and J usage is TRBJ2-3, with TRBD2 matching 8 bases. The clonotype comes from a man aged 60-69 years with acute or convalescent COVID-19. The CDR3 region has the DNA TGTGCCAGCAGCCAGGGACTAGGCACAGATACGCAGTATTTT. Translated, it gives CASSQGLGTDTQYF.